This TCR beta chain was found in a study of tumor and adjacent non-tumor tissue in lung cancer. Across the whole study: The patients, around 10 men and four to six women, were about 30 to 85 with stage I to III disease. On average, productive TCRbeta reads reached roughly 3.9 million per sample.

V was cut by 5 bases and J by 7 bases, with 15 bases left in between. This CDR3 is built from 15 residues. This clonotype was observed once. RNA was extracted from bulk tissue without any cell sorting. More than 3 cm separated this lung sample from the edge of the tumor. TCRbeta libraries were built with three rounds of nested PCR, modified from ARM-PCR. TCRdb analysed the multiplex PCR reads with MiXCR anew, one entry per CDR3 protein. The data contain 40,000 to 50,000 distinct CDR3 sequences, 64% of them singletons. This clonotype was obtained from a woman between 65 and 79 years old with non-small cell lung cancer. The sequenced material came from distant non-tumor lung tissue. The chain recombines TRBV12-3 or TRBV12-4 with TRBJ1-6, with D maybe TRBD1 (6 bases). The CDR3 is CASSHSTGMNSPLHF. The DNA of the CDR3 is TGTGCCAGCAGTCATAGTACAGGGATGAATTCACCCCTCCACTTT.